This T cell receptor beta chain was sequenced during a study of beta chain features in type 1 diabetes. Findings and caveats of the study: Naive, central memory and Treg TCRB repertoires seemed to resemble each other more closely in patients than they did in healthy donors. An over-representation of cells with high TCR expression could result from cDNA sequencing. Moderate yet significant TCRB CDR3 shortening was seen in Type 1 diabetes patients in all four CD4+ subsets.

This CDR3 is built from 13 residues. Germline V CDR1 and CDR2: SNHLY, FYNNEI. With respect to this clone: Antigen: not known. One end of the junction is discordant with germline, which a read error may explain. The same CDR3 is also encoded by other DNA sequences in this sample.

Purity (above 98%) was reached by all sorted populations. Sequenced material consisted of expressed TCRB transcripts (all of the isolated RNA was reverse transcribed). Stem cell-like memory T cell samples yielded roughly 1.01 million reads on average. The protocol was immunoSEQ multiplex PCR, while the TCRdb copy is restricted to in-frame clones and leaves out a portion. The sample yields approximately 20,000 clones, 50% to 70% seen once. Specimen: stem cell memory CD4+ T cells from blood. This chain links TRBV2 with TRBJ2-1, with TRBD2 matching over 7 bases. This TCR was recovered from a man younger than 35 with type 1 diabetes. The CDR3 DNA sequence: TGTGCCAGCAGCGGGGGAGGGTACAATGAGCAATTCTTC. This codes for CASSGGGYNEQFF.